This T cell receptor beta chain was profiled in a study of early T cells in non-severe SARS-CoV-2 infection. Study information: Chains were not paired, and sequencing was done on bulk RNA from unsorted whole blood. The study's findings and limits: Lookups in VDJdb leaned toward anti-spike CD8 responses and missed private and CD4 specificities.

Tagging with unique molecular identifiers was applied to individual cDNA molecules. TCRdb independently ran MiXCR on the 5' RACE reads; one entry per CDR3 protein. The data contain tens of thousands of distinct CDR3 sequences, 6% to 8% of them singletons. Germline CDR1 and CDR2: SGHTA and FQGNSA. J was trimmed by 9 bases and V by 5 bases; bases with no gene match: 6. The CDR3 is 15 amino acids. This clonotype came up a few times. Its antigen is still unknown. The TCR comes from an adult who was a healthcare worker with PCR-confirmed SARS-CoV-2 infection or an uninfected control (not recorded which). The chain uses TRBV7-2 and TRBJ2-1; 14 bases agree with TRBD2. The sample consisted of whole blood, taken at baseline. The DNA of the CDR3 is TGTGCCAGCAGCCCAGGACTAGCGGGAGGTGGTGAGCAGTTCTTC. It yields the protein CASSPGLAGGGEQFF. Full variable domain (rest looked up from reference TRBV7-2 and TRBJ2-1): GAGVSQSPSNKVTEKGKDVELRCDPISGHTALYWYRQSLGQGLEFLIYFQGNSAPDKSGLPSDRFSAERTGGSVSTLTIQRTQQEDSAVYLCASSPGLAGGGEQFFGPGTRLTVL.